These T cell receptor beta chains were read from a single sample in a study of cytomegalovirus exposure and HLA in healthy donors. Assay: immunoSEQ multiplex PCR; the TCRdb copy retains only in-frame clones and omits some. The table shows under 250,000 clones, with 81% occurring only once. Sequencing used PBMCs. These receptors were taken from an older woman in good health and CMV-seropositive. Both conserved end residues are part of each CDR3. The D gene is left open where the match is weak. Clone size, where shown, is once, few, many, or a class for clones that have expanded.

size | J | D | V | DNA | CDR3
- | TRBJ2-1 | - | TRBV27 | TGTGCCAGCAGTTTATCGTCAGATTACAATGAGCAGTTCTTC | CASSLSSDYNEQFF
few | TRBJ1-1 | - | TRBV10-1 | TGCGCCAGCAGTGGAAACATGAACACTGAAGCTTTCTTT | CASSGNMNTEAFF
once | TRBJ2-7 | - | TRBV29-1 | TGCAGCGTTGGGTTGGGTAGCGTTACCTACGAGCAGTACTTC | CSVGLGSVTYEQYF
- | TRBJ1-5 | - | TRBV27 | TGTGCCAGCAGTCTGGGGAGATTGAAGCCCCAGCATTTT | CASSLGRLKPQHF
- | TRBJ1-4 | - | TRBV5-1 | TGCGCCAGCAGCTTGGAGGGGTCGGGTGAAAAACTGTTTTTT | CASSLEGSGEKLFF
- | TRBJ1-2 | TRBD1 | TRBV18 | TGTGCCAGCTCACCACCTCGCGGGACAGGGGGCGGCTACACCTTC | CASSPPRGTGGGYTF
- | TRBJ1-1 | - | TRBV7-9 | TGTGCCAGCAGTTCTACCCAGGGATCAAGAACTGAAGCTTTCTTT | CASSSTQGSRTEAFF
- | TRBJ1-5 | TRBD1 | TRBV28 | TGTGCCAGCGGAGGTCCTCCGGGACAGGGTGATCAGCCCCAGCATTTT | CASGGPPGQGDQPQHF
few | TRBJ2-1 | TRBD1 | TRBV7-9 | TGTGCCACACCCGCCGGGACAGGGGGCTACAATGAGCAGTTCTTC | CATPAGTGGYNEQFF
- | TRBJ2-7 | - | TRBV28 | TGTGCCAGCAGTTTACCGACACACTCCTACGAGCAGTACTTC | CASSLPTHSYEQYF
- | TRBJ1-2 | - | TRBV2 | TGTGCCAGCAGCCCCTGGGCAGCTAACTATGGCTACACCTTC | CASSPWAANYGYTF
- | TRBJ1-4 | TRBD1 | TRBV5-1 | TGCGCCAGCAGCCTTTGGACAGGGGAGGATGAAAAACTGTTTTTT | CASSLWTGEDEKLFF
- | TRBJ1-4 | - | TRBV5-1 | TGCGCCAGCAGCTTGGAGGGGGGGCAGGCAAAACTGTTTTTT | CASSLEGGQAKLFF
- | TRBJ1-1 | - | TRBV2 | TGTGCCAGCGAGATAGCGACTGAAGCTTTCTTT | CASEIATEAFF
- | TRBJ2-3 | TRBD2 | TRBV6-1 | TGTGCCAGCAGTGAAGCGGGAGGGAGTGATACGCAGTATTTT | CASSEAGGSDTQYF
- | TRBJ2-7 | - | TRBV15 | TGTGCCACCAGCAGAGAGCGGGGTTCCTACGAGCAGTACTTC | CATSRERGSYEQYF
- | TRBJ2-3 | TRBD2 | TRBV4-1 | TGCGCCAGCAGCCACTGGGCGGGAGGAGCAGATACGCAGTATTTT | CASSHWAGGADTQYF
- | TRBJ2-7 | TRBD2 | TRBV6-5 | TGTGCCAGCAGGGGACTAGCGGGCTACGAGCAGTACTTC | CASRGLAGYEQYF
- | TRBJ2-1 | - | TRBV5-4 | TGTGCCAGCAGCTTGGATACAGGACCCTACAATGAGCAGTTCTTC | CASSLDTGPYNEQFF
- | TRBJ1-5 | - | TRBV27 | TGTGCCAGCAGTTCCCCAGGGGGCAATCAGCCCCAGCATTTT | CASSSPGGNQPQHF
few | TRBJ1-2 | TRBD1 | TRBV6-1 | TGTGCCAGCTCCCAACAGGGGGATAACTATGGCTACACCTTC | CASSQQGDNYGYTF
- | TRBJ1-2 | - | TRBV28 | TGTGCCAGCAGTTTCTCTGACTGGCTTTCTAACTATGGCTACACCTTC | CASSFSDWLSNYGYTF
once | TRBJ2-1 | TRBD2 | TRBV5-6 | TGTGCCAGCAGCCCACCGACCGGGACTAGCGGTTACAATGAGCAGTTCTTC | CASSPPTGTSGYNEQFF
- | TRBJ2-7 | - | TRBV6-5 | TGTGCCAGCAGTCCCAGGGGGTTAGCGGTGTACGAGCAGTACTTC | CASSPRGLAVYEQYF
few | TRBJ1-5 | TRBD1 | TRBV25-1 | TGTGCCAGCAGTGAAGGGGACAGTTCCAATCAGCCCCAGCATTTT | CASSEGDSSNQPQHF
- | TRBJ1-5 | TRBD1 | TRBV7-9 | TGTGCCAGCAGCTTATCAGGGGGAGGAGGGCAGCCCCAGCATTTT | CASSLSGGGGQPQHF
- | TRBJ1-1 | - | TRBV18 | TGTGCCAGCTCACCACCGGCGGGGTTTGACACTGAAGCTTTCTTT | CASSPPAGFDTEAFF
- | TRBJ1-1 | - | TRBV7-2 | TGTGCCAGCAGCTTAGCAGGCGGCGGTAGGACTGAAGCTTTCTTT | CASSLAGGGRTEAFF
- | TRBJ1-2 | - | TRBV5-1 | TGCGCCAGCAGCTTGGTGTTAGGACAGCTGACCCTTGACGGCTACACCTTC | CASSLVLGQLTLDGYTF
- | TRBJ1-2 | TRBD1 | TRBV7-3 | TGTGCCAGCAGCCCACAGGGGGCTGTTGGCTACACCTTC | CASSPQGAVGYTF
- | TRBJ2-1 | TRBD1 | TRBV27 | TGTGCCAGCAGTTTAAAGGGACAGGGAGTACGGTTCTTC | CASSLKGQGVRFF
few | TRBJ2-7 | - | TRBV5-1 | TGCGCCAGCAGCTCGGGGATCCAATCGGGCGAGCAGTACTTC | CASSSGIQSGEQYF
- | TRBJ1-1 | TRBD1 | TRBV7-9 | TGTGCCAGCAGATCACAGGGGGTCCTCAAGAGGGGAGCTTTCTTT | CASRSQGVLKRGAFF
few | TRBJ1-1 | TRBD1 | TRBV11-3 | TGTGCCAGCGCCAGTTCGACAGGGGGCGTGACTGAAGCTTTCTTT | CASASSTGGVTEAFF
- | TRBJ1-1 | - | TRBV6-5 | TGTGCCAGCACCGGCCGGACACCGAACACTGAAGCTTTCTTT | CASTGRTPNTEAFF
few | TRBJ2-6 | - | TRBV4-1 | TGCGCCAGCAGCCAAGATCTAACCCTCTCTGGGGCCAACGTCCTGACTTTC | CASSQDLTLSGANVLTF
- | TRBJ1-2 | - | TRBV7-2 | TGTGCCAGCAGCTTGGCGGGGGGTAGCGGCTACACCTTC | CASSLAGGSGYTF
- | TRBJ2-6 | - | TRBV9 | TGTGCCAGCAGCGTAGTACCGGCGGCCCTCCAAAGCTCTGGGGCCAACGTCCTGACTTTC | CASSVVPAALQSSGANVLTF
- | TRBJ1-1 | TRBD1 | TRBV7-9 | TGTGCCAGCAGCTCACAGGGGGCTGGCACTGAAGCTTTCTTT | CASSSQGAGTEAFF
- | TRBJ1-2 | - | TRBV15 | TGTGCCACCAGCCTAGGGGGTGGGTATGGCTACACCTTC | CATSLGGGYGYTF
- | TRBJ1-2 | - | TRBV28 | TGTGCCAGCAGTTCCTCGACAGTGACCTATGGCTACACCTTC | CASSSSTVTYGYTF
- | TRBJ1-6 | - | TRBV4-1 | TGCGCCAGCAGCCAAGGACAGACAGTCTATAATTCACCCCTCCACTTT | CASSQGQTVYNSPLHF
once | TRBJ1-4 | - | TRBV19 | TGTGCCAGTAGTATCCGACGGGGTGAAAAACTGTTTTTT | CASSIRRGEKLFF
- | TRBJ2-7 | TRBD1 | TRBV7-9 | TGTGCCAGCAGCTTAGGACAGGGGGACGCCTACGAGCAGTACTTC | CASSLGQGDAYEQYF
- | TRBJ2-7 | - | TRBV5-5 | TGTGCCAGCAGCTTTCAACAGGGAACCGGGAAGGGGAGCTACGAGCAGTACTTC | CASSFQQGTGKGSYEQYF
- | TRBJ2-2 | TRBD2 | TRBV15 | TGTGCCACCAGCCAAGGACTAGCTGGTACCGGGGAGCTGTTTTTT | CATSQGLAGTGELFF
- | TRBJ2-2 | - | TRBV7-8 | TGTGCCAGCAGCTTCAGGAGGGCAGGGCTGAGTAACACCGGGGAGCTGTTTTTT | CASSFRRAGLSNTGELFF
- | TRBJ2-1 | TRBD2 | TRBV5-1 | TGCGCCAGCAGCCCCCCGGGGAGCGGGAGTGTGTACAATGAGCAGTTCTTC | CASSPPGSGSVYNEQFF
few | TRBJ1-1 | TRBD1 | TRBV5-5 | TGTGCCAGCACGGTGACAGGGGTGAACACTGAAGCTTTCTTT | CASTVTGVNTEAFF